This TCR beta chain was sequenced in a study of blood T cells in healthy people across ages. The V end lost 1 base, the J end lost 2 bases, and 13 bases lay between the germline ends. CDR3 size: 15 residues. Germline V gene lookup returns CDR1 SGHKS and CDR2 YYEKEE (reference sequence). Study-level findings and limits: For the donors, CMV status was unknown and possibly confounded expanded clonotype changes.

Roughly 10 milliliters of peripheral blood were drawn from each donor. Combining a sample-barcoded 5' primer with a J-beta primer mix, a second PCR ran for roughly 6 to 12 cycles. Sequencing yielded, for each sample, at least 2.5 million paired-end reads carrying CDR3. TCRdb called the 5' RACE reads again in MiXCR, with one record for every CDR3 protein. Of 1.8 million or so distinct CDR3 sequences in the sample, about 39% were seen once. This clonotype was seen only a few times. Its antigen is undetermined. The sequenced sample was blood. This TCR was recovered from a human donor in good health. V is TRBV5-5 and J is TRBJ2-7, with a tentative D call TRBD2 (5 bases). CDR3 nucleotide sequence: TGTGCCAGCAGCTTGTTGGACGGAGGCCCCTACGAGCAGTACTTC. Protein sequence: CASSLLDGGPYEQYF.